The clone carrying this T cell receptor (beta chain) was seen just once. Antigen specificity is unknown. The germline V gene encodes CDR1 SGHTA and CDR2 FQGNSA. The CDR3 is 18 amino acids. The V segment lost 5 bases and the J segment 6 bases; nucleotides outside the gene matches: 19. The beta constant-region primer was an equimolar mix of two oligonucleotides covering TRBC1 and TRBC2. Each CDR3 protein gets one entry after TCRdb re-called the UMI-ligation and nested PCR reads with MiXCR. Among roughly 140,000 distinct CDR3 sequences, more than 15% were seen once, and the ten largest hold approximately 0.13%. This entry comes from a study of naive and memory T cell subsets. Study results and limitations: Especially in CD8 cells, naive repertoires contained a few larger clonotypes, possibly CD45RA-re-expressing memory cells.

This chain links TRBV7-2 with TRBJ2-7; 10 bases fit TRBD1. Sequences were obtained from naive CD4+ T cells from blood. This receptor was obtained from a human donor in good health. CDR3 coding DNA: TGTGCCAGCAGCCACGGTGGCCGACAGGGACAGGGGCACTTCGAGCAGTACTTC. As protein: CASSHGGRQGQGHFEQYF.